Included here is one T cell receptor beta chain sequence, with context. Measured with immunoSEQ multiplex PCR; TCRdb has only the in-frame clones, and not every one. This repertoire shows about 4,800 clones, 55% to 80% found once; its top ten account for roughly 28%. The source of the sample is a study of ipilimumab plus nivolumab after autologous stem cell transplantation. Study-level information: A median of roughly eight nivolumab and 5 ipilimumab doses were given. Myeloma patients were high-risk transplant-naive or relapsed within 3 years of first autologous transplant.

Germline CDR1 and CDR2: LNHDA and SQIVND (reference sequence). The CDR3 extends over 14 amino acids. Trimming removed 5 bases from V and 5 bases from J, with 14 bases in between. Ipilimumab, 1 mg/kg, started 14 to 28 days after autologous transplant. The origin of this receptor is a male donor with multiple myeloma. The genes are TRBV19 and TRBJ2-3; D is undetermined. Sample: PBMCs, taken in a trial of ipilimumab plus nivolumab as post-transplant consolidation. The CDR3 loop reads CASSLRSQKDTQYF. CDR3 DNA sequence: TGTGCCAGTAGTCTCCGGAGCCAGAAAGATACGCAGTATTTT.